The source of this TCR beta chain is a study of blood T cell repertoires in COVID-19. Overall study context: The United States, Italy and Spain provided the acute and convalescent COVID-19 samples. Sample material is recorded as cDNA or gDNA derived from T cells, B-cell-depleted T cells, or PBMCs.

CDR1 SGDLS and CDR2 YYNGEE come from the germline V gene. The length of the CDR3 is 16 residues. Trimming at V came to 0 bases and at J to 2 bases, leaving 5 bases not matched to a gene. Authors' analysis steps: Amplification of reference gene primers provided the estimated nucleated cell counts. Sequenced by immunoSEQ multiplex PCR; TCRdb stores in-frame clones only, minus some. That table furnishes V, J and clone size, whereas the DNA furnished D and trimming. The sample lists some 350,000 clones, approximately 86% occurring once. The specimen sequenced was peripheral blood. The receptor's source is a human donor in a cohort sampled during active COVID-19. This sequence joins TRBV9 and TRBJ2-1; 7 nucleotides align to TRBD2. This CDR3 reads CASSVGGRVTYNEQFF. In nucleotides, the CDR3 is TGTGCCAGCAGCGTAGGAGGGAGGGTCACCTACAATGAGCAGTTCTTC.